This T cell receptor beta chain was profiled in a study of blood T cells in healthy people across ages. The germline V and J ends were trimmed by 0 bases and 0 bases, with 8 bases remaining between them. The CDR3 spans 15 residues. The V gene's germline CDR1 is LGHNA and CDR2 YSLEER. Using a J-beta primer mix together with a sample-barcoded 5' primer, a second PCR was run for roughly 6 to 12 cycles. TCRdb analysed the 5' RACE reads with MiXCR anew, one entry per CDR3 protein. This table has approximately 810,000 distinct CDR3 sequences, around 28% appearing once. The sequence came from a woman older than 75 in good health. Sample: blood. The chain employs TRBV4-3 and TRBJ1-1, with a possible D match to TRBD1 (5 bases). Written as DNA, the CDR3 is TGCGCCAGCAGCCAAGATGCAGGGATGAACACTGAAGCTTTCTTT. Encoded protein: CASSQDAGMNTEAFF.